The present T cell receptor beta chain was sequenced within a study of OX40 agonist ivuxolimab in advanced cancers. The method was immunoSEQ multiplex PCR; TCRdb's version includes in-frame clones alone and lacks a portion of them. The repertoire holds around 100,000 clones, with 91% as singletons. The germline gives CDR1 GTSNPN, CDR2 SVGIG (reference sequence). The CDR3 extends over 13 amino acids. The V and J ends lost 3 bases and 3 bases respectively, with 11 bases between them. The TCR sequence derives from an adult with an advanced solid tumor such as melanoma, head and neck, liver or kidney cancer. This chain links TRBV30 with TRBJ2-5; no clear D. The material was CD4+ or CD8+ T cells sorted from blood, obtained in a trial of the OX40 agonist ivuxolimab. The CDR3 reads CAWSTGFKETQYF. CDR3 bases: TGTGCCTGGAGCACCGGTTTTAAAGAGACCCAGTACTTC.